The rows below give T cell receptor beta chains drawn from one sample of a study of blood T cell repertoires in COVID-19. The repertoire was sequenced with immunoSEQ multiplex PCR; TCRdb's copy has only in-frame clones and lacks some. The sample yields roughly 160,000 clones, over 75% seen once. Sequencing was performed on PBMCs or T cells enriched from blood (not recorded which). The receptors come from a woman in her forties or fifties who had recovered from COVID-19. Both conserved end residues are part of each CDR3. D genes are given only for firm matches. Some rows have no size entry. The others give once, few or many, or a class for an expanded clone.

v_call	clone_size	d_call	j_call	cdr3_nt	cdr3_aa
TRBV7-2	NA	TRBD2	TRBJ2-1	TGTGCCAGCAGCTCACCGACGGGACTAGCGGGAGGGTGGGAGCAGTTCTTC	CASSSPTGLAGGWEQFF
TRBV28	NA	NA	TRBJ2-3	TGTGCCAGCAGTCGACAGCTACGCACAGATACGCAGTATTTT	CASSRQLRTDTQYF
TRBV5-1	NA	TRBD2	TRBJ2-1	TGCGCCAGCAGCTTGGAGCTAGCGGGAGGGCCCAATGAGCAGTTCTTC	CASSLELAGGPNEQFF
TRBV25-1	NA	TRBD2	TRBJ2-7	TGTGCCAGCAGTATGGGCACTAGCGGGAGTAGTGTGTACTTC	CASSMGTSGSSVYF
TRBV18	NA	TRBD2	TRBJ2-3	TGTGCCAGCTCACCAAGGCTAGCGGGGGCGGGCACAGATACGCAGTATTTT	CASSPRLAGAGTDTQYF
TRBV28	NA	NA	TRBJ2-6	TGTGCCAGCAGCTACCCACTAGCTCCAACCTCTGGGGCCAACGTCCTGACTTTC	CASSYPLAPTSGANVLTF
TRBV5-4	NA	TRBD1	TRBJ1-2	TGTGCCAGCAGCTTGGCCGGGACAGAAAGCTATGGCTACACCTTC	CASSLAGTESYGYTF
TRBV11-3	NA	TRBD2	TRBJ2-1	TGTGCCAGCAGCCCCCGGACTAGCGGGGGGGGATACAATGAGCAGTTCTTC	CASSPRTSGGGYNEQFF
TRBV5-1	NA	NA	TRBJ2-3	TGCGCCAGCAGCTTGGGGAGTGGGGACACCAGCACAGATACGCAGTATTTT	CASSLGSGDTSTDTQYF
TRBV4-2	NA	TRBD2	TRBJ2-1	TGTGCCAGCAGCCAAACGACGTCCCGGAGACTAGCGGGAGTCTCTGAGCAGTTCTTC	CASSQTTSRRLAGVSEQFF
TRBV18	NA	NA	TRBJ1-1	TGTGCCAGCTCACCTTGGACAGCCTCCGAAGCTTTCTTT	CASSPWTASEAFF
TRBV5-8	NA	NA	TRBJ2-6	TGTGCCAGCAGCTTTGTCCGGTTAGAAATCAACGTCCTGACTTTC	CASSFVRLEINVLTF
TRBV2	NA	TRBD1	TRBJ2-5	TGTGCCAGCAGACCGGGACAGGGGTTGGAGACCCAGTACTTC	CASRPGQGLETQYF
TRBV28	once	TRBD2	TRBJ2-7	TGTGCCAGCAGTTTTGCCAAGCGGGAGAACTCCTACGAGCAGTACTTC	CASSFAKRENSYEQYF
TRBV2	few	TRBD2	TRBJ2-5	TGTGCCAGCGCTGGACTAGGTCAAGAGACCCAGTACTTC	CASAGLGQETQYF
TRBV9	NA	NA	TRBJ1-1	TGTGCCAGCAGCGCAGAGACAGCGAACACTGAAGCTTTCTTT	CASSAETANTEAFF
TRBV4-3	NA	TRBD1	TRBJ2-7	TGCGCCAGCAGCCAAGAAAGGGGACAGATTTGTTTTCGTTGGCGCTACGAGCAGTACTTC	CASSQERGQICFRWRYEQYF
TRBV19	NA	NA	TRBJ2-2	TGTGCCAGTAGTTTTGACAGGGGAGGGTCCGGGGAGCTGTTTTTT	CASSFDRGGSGELFF
TRBV5-1	NA	TRBD1	TRBJ1-2	TGCGCCAGCAGCGGAACCTCCGGGACAGGGGACGGCTACACCTTC	CASSGTSGTGDGYTF
TRBV25-1	NA	TRBD1	TRBJ1-2	TGTGCCAGCAGTGAATGGGGGACAGGGTATGGCTACACCTTC	CASSEWGTGYGYTF
TRBV24-1	NA	NA	TRBJ2-1	TGTGCCACCAGTGATTATATAGATGAGCAGTTCTTC	CATSDYIDEQFF
TRBV12-3/TRBV12-4	NA	NA	TRBJ1-1	TGTGCCAGCAGCCCGGAAGTTAGGGGAGAAGCTTTCTTT	CASSPEVRGEAFF
TRBV19	NA	TRBD2	TRBJ2-5	TGTGCCAGTAGTATTGGAGCGGGAGGCCTTGAGACCCAGTACTTC	CASSIGAGGLETQYF
TRBV5-1	NA	NA	TRBJ2-2	TGCGCCAGCAGCTTGGCAGGGGCGAACACCGGGGAGCTGTTTTTT	CASSLAGANTGELFF
TRBV19	few	TRBD1	TRBJ2-4	TGTGCCAGTAGTGATAGGACAGGAGCCAAAAACATTCAGTACTTC	CASSDRTGAKNIQYF
TRBV19	NA	NA	TRBJ2-7	TGTGCCAGTAGTCTCCGTTGGACTGACGAGCAGTACTTC	CASSLRWTDEQYF
TRBV28	NA	NA	TRBJ2-7	TGTGCCAGCACCCCCGGCGGCGGACTCTACGAGCAGTACTTC	CASTPGGGLYEQYF
TRBV5-1	NA	NA	TRBJ2-1	TGCGCCAGCAGCAAACGACAGAACAATGAGCAGTTCTTC	CASSKRQNNEQFF
TRBV21-1	NA	NA	TRBJ1-2	TGTGCCAGCAGCAAAGGCAGACTAAGCCCATATGGCTACACCTTC	CASSKGRLSPYGYTF
TRBV7-9	NA	NA	TRBJ1-4	TGTGCCAGCAGCAGGGGACCGTCGGGGGAAAAACTGTTTTTT	CASSRGPSGEKLFF
TRBV18	NA	NA	TRBJ2-7	TGTGCCAGCTCACCCGGAGGAGGGGAGCAGTACTTC	CASSPGGGEQYF
TRBV5-1	once	NA	TRBJ2-2	TGCGCCAGCAGCTTGATCAGCTCTAGCCCACAGACCGGGGAGCTGTTTTTT	CASSLISSSPQTGELFF
TRBV5-6	NA	TRBD1	TRBJ2-6	TGTGCCAGCAGCTTGGGACAGGGGGGTTCTGGGGCCAACGTCCTGACTTTC	CASSLGQGGSGANVLTF
TRBV7-9	few	NA	TRBJ2-3	TGTGCCAGCAGCCGAGGGAGAAAAACAACAGATACGCAGTATTTT	CASSRGRKTTDTQYF
TRBV24-1	NA	NA	TRBJ2-3	TGTGCCACCAGTGAGTACAAAGATACGCAGTATTTT	CATSEYKDTQYF
TRBV3-1/TRBV3-2	NA	TRBD1	TRBJ2-7	TGTGCCAGCAGCCAAGACAACAGGGGGCACGAGCAGTACTTC	CASSQDNRGHEQYF
TRBV5-1	NA	TRBD2	TRBJ2-1	TGCGCCAGCAGCCCGGGGGGAGTTCTGGGGAATGAGCAGTTCTTC	CASSPGGVLGNEQFF
TRBV7-9	NA	TRBD1	TRBJ1-1	TGTGCCAGCAGCTTGAGGCAGGGGGATACTGAAGCTTTCTTT	CASSLRQGDTEAFF
TRBV28	NA	NA	TRBJ2-6	TGTGCCAGCAGTTCGGCTCCTTGGGAGTCCCGCTCTGGGGCCAACGTCCTGACTTTC	CASSSAPWESRSGANVLTF
TRBV6-4	NA	TRBD1	TRBJ1-4	TGTGCCAGCAGTACATACAGGGGAACTAATGAAAAACTGTTTTTT	CASSTYRGTNEKLFF
TRBV11-2	NA	NA	TRBJ2-1	TGTGCCAGCAGCTCACATCAGGCGACCTCCTACAATGAGCAGTTCTTC	CASSSHQATSYNEQFF
TRBV5-1	once	NA	TRBJ2-1	TGCGCCAGCAGCTCGCCTAGCGTTAATGAGCAGTTCTTC	CASSSPSVNEQFF